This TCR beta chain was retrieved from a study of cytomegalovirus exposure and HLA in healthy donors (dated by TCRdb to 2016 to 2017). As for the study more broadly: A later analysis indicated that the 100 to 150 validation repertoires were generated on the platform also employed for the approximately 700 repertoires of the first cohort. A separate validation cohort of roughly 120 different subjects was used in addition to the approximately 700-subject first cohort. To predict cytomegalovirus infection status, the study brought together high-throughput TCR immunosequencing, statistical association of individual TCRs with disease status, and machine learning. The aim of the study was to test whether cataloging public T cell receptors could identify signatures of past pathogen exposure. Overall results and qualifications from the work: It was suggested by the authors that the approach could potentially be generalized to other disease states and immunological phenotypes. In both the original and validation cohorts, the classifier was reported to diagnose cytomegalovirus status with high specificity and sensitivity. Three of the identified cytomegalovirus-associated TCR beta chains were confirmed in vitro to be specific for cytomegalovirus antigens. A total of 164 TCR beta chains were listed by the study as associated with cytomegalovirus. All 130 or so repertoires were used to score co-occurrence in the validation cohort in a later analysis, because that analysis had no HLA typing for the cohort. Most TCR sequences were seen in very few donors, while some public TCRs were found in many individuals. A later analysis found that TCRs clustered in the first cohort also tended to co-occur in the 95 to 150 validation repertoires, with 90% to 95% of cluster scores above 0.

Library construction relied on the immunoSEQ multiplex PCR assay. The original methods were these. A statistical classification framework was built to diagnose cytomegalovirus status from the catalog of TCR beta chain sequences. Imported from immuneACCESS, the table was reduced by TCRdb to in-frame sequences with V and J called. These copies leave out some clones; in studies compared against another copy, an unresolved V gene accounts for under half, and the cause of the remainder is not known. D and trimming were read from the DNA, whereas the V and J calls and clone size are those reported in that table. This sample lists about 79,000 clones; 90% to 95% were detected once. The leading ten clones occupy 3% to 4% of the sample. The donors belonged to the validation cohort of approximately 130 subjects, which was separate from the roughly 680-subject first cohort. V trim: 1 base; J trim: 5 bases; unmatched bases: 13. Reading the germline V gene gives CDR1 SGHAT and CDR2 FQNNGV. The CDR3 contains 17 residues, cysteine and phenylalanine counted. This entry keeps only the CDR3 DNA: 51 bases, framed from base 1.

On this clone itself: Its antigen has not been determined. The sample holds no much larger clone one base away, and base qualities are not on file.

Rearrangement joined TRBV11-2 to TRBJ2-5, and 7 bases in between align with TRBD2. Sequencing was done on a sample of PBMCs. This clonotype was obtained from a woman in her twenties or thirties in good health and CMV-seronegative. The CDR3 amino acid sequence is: CASSLVDGGRVGETQYF. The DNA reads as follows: TGTGCCAGCAGCTTAGTAGATGGGGGGAGGGTTGGTGAGACCCAGTACTTC.